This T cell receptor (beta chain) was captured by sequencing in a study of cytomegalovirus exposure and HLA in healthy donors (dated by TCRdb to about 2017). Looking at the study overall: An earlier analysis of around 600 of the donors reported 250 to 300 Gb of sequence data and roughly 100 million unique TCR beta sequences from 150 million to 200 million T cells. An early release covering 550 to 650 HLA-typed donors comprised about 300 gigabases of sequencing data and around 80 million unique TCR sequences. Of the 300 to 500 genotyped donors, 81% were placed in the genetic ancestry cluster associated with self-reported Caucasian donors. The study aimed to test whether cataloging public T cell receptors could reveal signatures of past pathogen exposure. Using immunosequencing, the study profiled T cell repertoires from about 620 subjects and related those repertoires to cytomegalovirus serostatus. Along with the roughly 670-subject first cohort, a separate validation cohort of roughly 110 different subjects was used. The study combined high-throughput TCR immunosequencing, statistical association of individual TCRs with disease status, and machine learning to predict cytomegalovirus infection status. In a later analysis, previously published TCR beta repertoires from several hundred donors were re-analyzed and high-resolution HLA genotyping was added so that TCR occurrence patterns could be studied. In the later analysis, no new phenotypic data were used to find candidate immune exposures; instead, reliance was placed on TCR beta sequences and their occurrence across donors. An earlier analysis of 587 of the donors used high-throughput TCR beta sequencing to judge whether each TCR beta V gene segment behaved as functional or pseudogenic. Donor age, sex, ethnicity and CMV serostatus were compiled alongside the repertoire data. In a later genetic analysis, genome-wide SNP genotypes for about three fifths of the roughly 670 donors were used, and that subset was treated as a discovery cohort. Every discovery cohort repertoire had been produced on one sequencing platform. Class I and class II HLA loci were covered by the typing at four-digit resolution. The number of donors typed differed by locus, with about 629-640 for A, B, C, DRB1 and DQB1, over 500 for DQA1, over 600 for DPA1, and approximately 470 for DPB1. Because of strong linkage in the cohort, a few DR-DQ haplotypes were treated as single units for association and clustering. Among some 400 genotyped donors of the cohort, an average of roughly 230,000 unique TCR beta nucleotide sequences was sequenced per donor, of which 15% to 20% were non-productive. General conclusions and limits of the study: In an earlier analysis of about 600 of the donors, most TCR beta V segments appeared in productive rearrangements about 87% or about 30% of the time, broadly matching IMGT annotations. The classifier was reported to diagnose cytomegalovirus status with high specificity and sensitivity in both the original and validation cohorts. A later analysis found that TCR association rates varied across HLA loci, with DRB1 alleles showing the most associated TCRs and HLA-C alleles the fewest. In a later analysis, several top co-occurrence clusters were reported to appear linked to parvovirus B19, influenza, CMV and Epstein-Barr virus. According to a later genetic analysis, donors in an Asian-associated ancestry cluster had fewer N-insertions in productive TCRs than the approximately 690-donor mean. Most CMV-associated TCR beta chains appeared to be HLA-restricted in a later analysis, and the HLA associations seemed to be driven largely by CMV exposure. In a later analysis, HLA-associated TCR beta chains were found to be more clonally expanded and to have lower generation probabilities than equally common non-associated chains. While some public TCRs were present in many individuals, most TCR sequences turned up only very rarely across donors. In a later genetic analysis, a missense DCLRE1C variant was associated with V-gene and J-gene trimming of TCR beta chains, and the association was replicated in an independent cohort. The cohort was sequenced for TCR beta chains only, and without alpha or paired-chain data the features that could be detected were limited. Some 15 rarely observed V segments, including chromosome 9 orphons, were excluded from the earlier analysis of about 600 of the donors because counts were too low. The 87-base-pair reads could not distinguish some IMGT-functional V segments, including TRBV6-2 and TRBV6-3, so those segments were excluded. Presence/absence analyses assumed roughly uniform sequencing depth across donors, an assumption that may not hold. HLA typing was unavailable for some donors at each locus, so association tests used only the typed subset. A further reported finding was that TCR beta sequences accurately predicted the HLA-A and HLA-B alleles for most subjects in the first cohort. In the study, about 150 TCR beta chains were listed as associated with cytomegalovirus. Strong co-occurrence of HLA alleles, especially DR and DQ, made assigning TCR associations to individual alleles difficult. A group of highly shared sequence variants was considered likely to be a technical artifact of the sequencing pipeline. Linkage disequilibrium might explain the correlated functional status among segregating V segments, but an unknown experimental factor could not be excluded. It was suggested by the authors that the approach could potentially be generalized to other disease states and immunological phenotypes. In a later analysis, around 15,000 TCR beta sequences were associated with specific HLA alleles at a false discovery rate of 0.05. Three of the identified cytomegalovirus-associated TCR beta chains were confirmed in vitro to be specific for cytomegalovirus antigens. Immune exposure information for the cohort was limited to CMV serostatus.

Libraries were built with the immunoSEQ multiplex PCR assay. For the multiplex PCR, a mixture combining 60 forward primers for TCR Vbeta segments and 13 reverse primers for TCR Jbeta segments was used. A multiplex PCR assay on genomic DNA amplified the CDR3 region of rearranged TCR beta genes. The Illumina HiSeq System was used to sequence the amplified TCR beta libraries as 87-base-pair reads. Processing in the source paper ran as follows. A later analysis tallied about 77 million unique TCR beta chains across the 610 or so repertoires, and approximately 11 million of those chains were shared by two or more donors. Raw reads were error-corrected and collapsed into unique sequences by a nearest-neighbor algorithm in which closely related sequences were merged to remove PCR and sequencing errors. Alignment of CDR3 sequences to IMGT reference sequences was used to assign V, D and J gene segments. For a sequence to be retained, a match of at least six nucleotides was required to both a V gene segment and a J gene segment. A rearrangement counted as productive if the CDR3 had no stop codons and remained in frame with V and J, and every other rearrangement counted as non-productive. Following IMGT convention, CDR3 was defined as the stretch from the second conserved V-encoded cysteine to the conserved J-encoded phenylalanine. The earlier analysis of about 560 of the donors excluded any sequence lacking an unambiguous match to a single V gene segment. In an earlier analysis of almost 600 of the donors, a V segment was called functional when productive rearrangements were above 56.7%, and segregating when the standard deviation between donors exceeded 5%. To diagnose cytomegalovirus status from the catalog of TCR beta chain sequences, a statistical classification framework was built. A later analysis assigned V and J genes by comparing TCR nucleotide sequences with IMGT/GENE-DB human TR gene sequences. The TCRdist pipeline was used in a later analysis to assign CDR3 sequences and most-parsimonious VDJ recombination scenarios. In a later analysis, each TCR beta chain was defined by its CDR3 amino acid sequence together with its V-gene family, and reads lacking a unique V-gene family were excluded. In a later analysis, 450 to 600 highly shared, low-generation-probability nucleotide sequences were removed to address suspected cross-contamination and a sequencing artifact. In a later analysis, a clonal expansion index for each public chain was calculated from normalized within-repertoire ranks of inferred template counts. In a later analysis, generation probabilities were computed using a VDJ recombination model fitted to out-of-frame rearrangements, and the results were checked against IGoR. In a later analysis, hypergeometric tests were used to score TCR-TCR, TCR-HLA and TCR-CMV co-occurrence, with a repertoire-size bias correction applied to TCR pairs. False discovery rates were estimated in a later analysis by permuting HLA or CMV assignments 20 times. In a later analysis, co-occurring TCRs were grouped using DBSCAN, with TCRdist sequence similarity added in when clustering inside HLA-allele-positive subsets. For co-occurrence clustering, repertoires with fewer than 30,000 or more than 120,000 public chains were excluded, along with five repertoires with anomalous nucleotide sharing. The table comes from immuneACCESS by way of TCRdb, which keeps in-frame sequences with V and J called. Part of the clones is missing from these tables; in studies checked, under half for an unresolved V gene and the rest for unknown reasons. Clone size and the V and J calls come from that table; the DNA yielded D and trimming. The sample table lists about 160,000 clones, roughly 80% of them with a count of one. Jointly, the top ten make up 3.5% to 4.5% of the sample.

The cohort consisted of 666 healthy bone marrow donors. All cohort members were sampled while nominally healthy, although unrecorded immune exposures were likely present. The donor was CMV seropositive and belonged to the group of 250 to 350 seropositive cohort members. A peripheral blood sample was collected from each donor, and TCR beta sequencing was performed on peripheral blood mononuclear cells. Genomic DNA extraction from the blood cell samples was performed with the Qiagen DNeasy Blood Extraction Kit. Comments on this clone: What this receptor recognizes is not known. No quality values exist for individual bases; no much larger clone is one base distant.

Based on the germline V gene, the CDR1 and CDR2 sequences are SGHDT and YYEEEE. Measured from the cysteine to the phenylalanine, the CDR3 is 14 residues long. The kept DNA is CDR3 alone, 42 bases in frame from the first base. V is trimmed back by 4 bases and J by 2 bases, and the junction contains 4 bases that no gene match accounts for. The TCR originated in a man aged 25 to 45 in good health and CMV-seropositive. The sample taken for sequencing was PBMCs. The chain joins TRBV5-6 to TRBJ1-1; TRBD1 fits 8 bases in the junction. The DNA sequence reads TGTGCCAGCAGCACGGGACAGGAAAACACTGAAGCTTTCTTT. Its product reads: CASSTGQENTEAFF. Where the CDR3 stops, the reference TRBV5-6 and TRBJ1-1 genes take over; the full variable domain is DAGVTQSPTHLIKTRGQQVTLRCSPKSGHDTVSWYQQALGQGPQFIFQYYEEEERQRGNFPDRFSGHQFPNYSSELNVNALLLGDSALYLCASSTGQENTEAFFGQGTRLTVV.